The 23 T cell receptor beta chains listed next were all sequenced from one sample in a study of breast tumors, draining lymph nodes, adjacent tissues. One entry per CDR3 protein results from TCRdb running MiXCR on the multiplex PCR reads. The sample consists of under 35,000 distinct CDR3 sequences, about 63% of them appearing once. Sequencing input: breast tumor tissue. These receptors all come from a female donor with breast cancer. Some clones in this sample may be carry-over from other donors' samples.

V gene TRBV12-3 or TRBV12-4 combines with J gene TRBJ2-5; TRBD2 matches 10 bases. CDR3 length equals 16 residues. The V and J ends lost 1 base and 1 base, in that order; junction bases with no gene match: 3. The CDR3 loop is CASSLGAGGIQETQYF. In DNA, the CDR3 is TGTGCCAGCAGTTTAGGAGCGGGGGGGATCCAAGAGACCCAGTACTTC.

V gene TRBV2 combines with J gene TRBJ2-2; TRBD1 agrees at 9 bases. The CDR3 spans 13 residues. V lost 6 bases to trimming and J lost 7 bases; unmatched junction nucleotides: 3. Germline loops: CDR1 SNHLY, CDR2 FYNNEI. CDR3 in DNA: TGTGCCAGCAGGGGGACAGGGTTCGGGGAGCTGTTTTTT. Translating gives CASRGTGFGELFF.

The chain links TRBV7-9 to TRBJ1-4; no definite D call. CDR3 size: 14 residues. Germline V gives CDR1 SEHNR, CDR2 FQNEAQ (reference sequence). V was cut by 2 bases and J by 5 bases, with 9 bases left in between. CDR3: CASSLTLGNEKLFF. In DNA, the CDR3 is TGTGCCAGCAGCTTAACTCTGGGGAATGAAAAACTGTTTTTT.

The V gene is TRBV19, the J gene TRBJ2-1; 8 bases map to TRBD1. CDR1 and CDR2 (germline): LNHDA, SQIVND (reference sequence). The J segment lost 4 bases and the V segment lost 3 bases, leaving 5 bases of the junction unmatched. The CDR3 extends over 15 amino acids. In DNA, the CDR3 is TGTGCCAGTAGTATGGGACAGGAAGTATACAATGAGCAGTTCTTC. This translates into CASSMGQEVYNEQFF. Full variable domain (outside the CDR3, taken from reference TRBV19 and TRBJ2-1): DGGITQSPKYLFRKEGQNVTLSCEQNLNHDAMYWYRQDPGQGLRLIYYSQIVNDFQKGDIAEGYSVSREKKESFPLTVTSAQKNPTAFYLCASSMGQEVYNEQFFGPGTRLTVL.

This clonotype is labeled large. The chain couples TRBV19 to TRBJ2-7; 8 bases are a match to TRBD2. Germline values: CDR1 LNHDA, CDR2 SQIVND (reference sequence). V was pared by 5 bases and J by 6 bases, with 12 bases of the junction left unmatched. The CDR3 runs 15 residues. The CDR3 loop reads CASSLVNSGIAEQYF. The CDR3, as DNA: TGTGCCAGTAGTTTGGTTAATAGCGGGATTGCCGAGCAGTACTTC.

The V and J genes are TRBV4-3 and TRBJ1-2, with TRBD1 matching over 8 bases. The trim removed 0 bases at V and 4 bases at J, leaving 7 bases unmatched. The length of the CDR3 is 16 residues. The germline V gene has CDR1 LGHNA and CDR2 YSLEER. The CDR3 sequence is CASSQEYGQGSYGYTF. CDR3 nucleotides: TGCGCCAGCAGCCAAGAATACGGACAGGGTAGCTATGGCTACACCTTC.

To note about this clonotype: One end of the junction does not line up with germline, which may come from a read error. The rearrangement joins TRBV19 to TRBJ1-6; D gene unclear. The CDR3 runs 11 residues. Per germline, CDR1 LNHDA and CDR2 SQIVND (reference sequence). DNA for the CDR3: TGTGCCAGTAGTACGGGTTCACCCCCCCACTTT. Amino acids: CASSTGSPPHF.

The V gene is TRBV29-1, the J gene TRBJ1-2; D uncertain. Germline loops: CDR1 SQVTM, CDR2 ANQGSEA. V was clipped by 2 bases and J by 8 bases, with 15 bases between them. The CDR3 is 13 residues long. CDR3 loop: CSVESVLSRGYTF. The CDR3 coding sequence is TGCAGCGTTGAATCCGTTTTAAGTCGGGGCTACACCTTC.

This clonotype has a single count. It is likely a read error, because the conserved phenylalanine at the end of the CDR3 is missing. The chain couples TRBV2 to TRBJ1-6; D gene ambiguous. The CDR3 totals 13 residues. Germline lookup yields CDR1 SNHLY and CDR2 FYNNEI. Trimming took off 7 bases at V and 8 bases at J, with 12 bases between the two ends. The CDR3 DNA sequence: TGTGCCAGCAATAGCGGAGCTTATTCACCCCTCCACCTT. This sequence encodes CASNSGAYSPLHL.

This clonotype has more than one count but fewer than ten. The CDR3: CASSPTPANYGYTF. The CDR3, as DNA: TGTGCCAGTAGCCCGACGCCTGCTAACTATGGCTACACCTTC. The V and J genes are TRBV19 and TRBJ1-2; D ambiguous. The V end was cut by 6 bases, the J end by 0 bases, with 11 bases between. The CDR3 spans 14 residues. In germline, CDR1 is LNHDA, CDR2 SQIVND (reference sequence).

In its sample, this clonotype was seen once. The gene calls are TRBV2 and TRBJ1-4, with 9 nucleotides matching TRBD1. The V gene's germline CDR1 is SNHLY and CDR2 FYNNEI. Trimming removed 6 bases from V and 2 bases from J; junction bases left unmatched: 7. The CDR3 consists of 16 residues. The CDR3 region has the DNA TGTGCCAGCAGGGCCGGGACAGGGCGGACTAATGAAAAACTGTTTTTT. This gives the protein CASRAGTGRTNEKLFF.

V usage is TRBV29-1 and J usage is TRBJ2-5; possibly TRBD2 for D (6 bases). V shed 7 bases and J shed 4 bases, with 19 bases lying between them. Germline V gives CDR1 SQVTM, CDR2 ANQGSEA. This CDR3 comprises 14 residues. The CDR3 sequence: CSATEGTPRETQYF. The DNA of the CDR3 is TGCAGCGCTACAGAGGGGACTCCTCGAGAGACCCAGTACTTC.

Concerning this clonotype: An end of the junction differs from the germline gene, which may be a read error. The chain is built from TRBV2 and TRBJ1-6; D call uncertain. The length of the CDR3 is 15 residues. In germline, CDR1 is SNHLY, CDR2 FYNNEI. For the CDR3, the DNA is TGTGCCAGCAGTGTTTTTGACCCTAGTAATTCACCCCTCCGCTTT. This encodes CASSVFDPSNSPLRF.

This clonotype was seen at least ten times. V and J are TRBV10-3 and TRBJ1-1, with 9 bases identical to TRBD1. Germline CDR1 ENHRY, CDR2 SYGVKD. V shed 7 bases, J shed 5 bases, and the junction held 5 bases outside the gene matches. This CDR3 contains 13 residues. CDR3 sequence: CAINRQGGTEAFF. The CDR3 nucleotides are TGTGCCATCAATAGACAGGGGGGAACTGAAGCTTTCTTT.

This sequence joins TRBV4-3 and TRBJ2-1; the match to TRBD1 covers 8 bases. Losses at the gene ends were 0 bases for V and 7 bases for J; bases not matched to a gene: 11. This CDR3 is 17 amino acids long. The V gene's germline CDR1 is LGHNA and CDR2 YSLEER. The CDR3 DNA follows: TGCGCCAGCAGCCAAGATCCCCAGGGGGCGAGTTTTAATGAGCAGTTCTTC. Translation gives CASSQDPQGASFNEQFF.

The J gene is TRBJ2-5, the V gene TRBV5-1; D possibly corresponds to TRBD2 (5 bases). Trimming removed 0 bases from V and 5 bases from J, with 17 bases in between. The germline V gene has CDR1 SGHRS and CDR2 YFSETQ. The CDR3 extends over 16 amino acids. The CDR3 DNA is TGCGCCAGCAGCTTGGCCGACGGCGGGCGTGGGGAGACCCAGTACTTC. Protein: CASSLADGGRGETQYF.

Many counts were recorded for this clonotype. This sequence joins TRBV5-8 and TRBJ2-1; 15 nucleotides match TRBD2. The CDR3 covers 18 residues. V dropped 1 base and J dropped 9; count of bases not matched to a gene: 11. Germline V gene sequence: CDR1 SGHTS, CDR2 YDEGEE. The CDR3 is CASSLLRTSGRVGGEQFF. The CDR3 nucleotides read TGTGCCAGCAGCTTGTTACGGACTAGCGGGAGGGTAGGAGGTGAGCAGTTCTTC.

The chain recombines TRBV20-1 with TRBJ1-5; D ambiguous. The ends were cut back, 6 bases at V and 6 bases at J, with 18 bases in the middle. Germline assignment: CDR1 DFQATT and CDR2 SNEGSKA (reference sequence). The CDR3 totals 14 residues. CDR3 DNA sequence: TGCAGTGCCTCAGATAGACGTTCGGGTCAGCCCCAGCATTTT. It translates to CSASDRRSGQPQHF.

The sample holds many counts of this clonotype. Since a much larger clone is just one base distant, this may be a read error. The chain uses TRBV4-3 and TRBJ2-1; no clear D. The CDR3 covers 14 residues. Trimming removed 4 bases at V and 4 bases at J, with 11 bases between. Germline V CDR1 and CDR2: LGHNA, YSLEER. CDR3 amino acids: CASSRDLTYNEQFF. CDR3 DNA: TGCGCCAGCAGCCGAGATCTGACTTACAATGAGCAGTTCTTC.

The rearrangement joins TRBV7-9 to TRBJ2-7; D possibly corresponds to TRBD1 (6 bases). The CDR3 is 14 amino acids. The V gene lost 3 bases and the J gene lost 2 bases, with 11 bases spanning the gap. Germline CDR1 reads SEHNR; CDR2 reads FQNEAQ (reference sequence). CDR3 loop: CASSFEDSAYEQYF. The CDR3 DNA reads TGTGCCAGCAGCTTTGAGGACAGTGCCTACGAGCAGTACTTC.

Notes on this clonotype: A junction end diverges from the germline sequence, so it may reflect a read error. This chain links TRBV25-1 with TRBJ1-6; 7 positions agree with TRBD1. The CDR3 is 15 amino acids. Per the germline V gene, CDR1 is MGHDK and CDR2 is SYGVNS. The CDR3 nucleotides are TGCGCCAGCAGCCCGGGACAGTCTCATAATTCACCCCTCCACTTT. Translating gives CASSPGQSHNSPLHF.

Points on this clonotype: Lacking the conserved final phenylalanine or tryptophan, this CDR3 likely reflects a read error. No DNA is shown, since the ends of the CDR3 on it are uncertain; the CDR3 is the one TCRdb lists. The chain employs TRBV9 and TRBJ2-7; the table's D call, TRBD2, has no DNA check behind it. CDR1 is SGDLS, CDR2 YYNGEE, per germline. A total of 14 residues make up the CDR3, ends included. The CDR3 region is CASSVEREGYEQSL.

This clonotype was detected ten times or more. The rearrangement joins TRBV2 to TRBJ2-2; D unclear. CDR3 length equals 14 residues. V gave up 7 bases and J gave up 1 base, with 10 bases separating them. Looked up from germline, CDR1 is SNHLY and CDR2 is FYNNEI. Written as DNA, the CDR3 is TGTGCCAGCAACCAGTGGGGGAACACCGGGGAGCTGTTTTTT. Protein product: CASNQWGNTGELFF. Using reference TRBV2 and TRBJ2-2 for the parts outside the CDR3, the full variable domain is EPEVTQTPSHQVTQMGQEVILRCVPISNHLYFYWYRQILGQKVEFLVSFYNNEISEKSEIFDDQFSVERPDGSNFTLKIRSTKLEDSAMYFCASNQWGNTGELFFGEGSRLTVL.